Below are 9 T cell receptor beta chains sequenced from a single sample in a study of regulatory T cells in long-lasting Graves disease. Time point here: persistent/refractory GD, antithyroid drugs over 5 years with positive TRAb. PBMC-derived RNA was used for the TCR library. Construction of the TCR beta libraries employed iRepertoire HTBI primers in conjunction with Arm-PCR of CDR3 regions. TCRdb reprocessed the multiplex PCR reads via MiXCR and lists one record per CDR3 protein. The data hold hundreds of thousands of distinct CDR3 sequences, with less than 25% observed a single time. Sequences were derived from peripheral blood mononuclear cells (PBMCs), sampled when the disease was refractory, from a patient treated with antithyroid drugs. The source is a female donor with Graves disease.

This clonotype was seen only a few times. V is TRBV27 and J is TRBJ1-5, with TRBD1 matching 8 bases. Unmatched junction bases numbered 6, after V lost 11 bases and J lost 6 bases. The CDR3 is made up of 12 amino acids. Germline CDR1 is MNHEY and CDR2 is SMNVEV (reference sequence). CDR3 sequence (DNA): TGTGCCGCAAAACAGGGGGGTCAGCCCCAGCATTTT. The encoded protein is CAAKQGGQPQHF.

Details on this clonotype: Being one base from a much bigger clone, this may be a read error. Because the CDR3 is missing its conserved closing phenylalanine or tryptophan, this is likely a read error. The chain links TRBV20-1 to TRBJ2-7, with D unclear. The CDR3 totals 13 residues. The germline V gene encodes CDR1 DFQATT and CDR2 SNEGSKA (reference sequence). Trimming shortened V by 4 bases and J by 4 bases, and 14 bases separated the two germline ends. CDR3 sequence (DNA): TGCAGTGCTATCAACTACCAAGGGTACGAGCAGTACCTC. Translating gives CSAINYQGYEQYL.

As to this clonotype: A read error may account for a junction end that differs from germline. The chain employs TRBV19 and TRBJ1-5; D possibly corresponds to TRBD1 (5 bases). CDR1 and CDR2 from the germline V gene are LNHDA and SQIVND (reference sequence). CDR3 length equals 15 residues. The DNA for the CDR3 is TGTACCAGTAAAAACCGAGACAGTTACGATCAGCCCCAGCATTTT. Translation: CTSKNRDSYDQPQHF.

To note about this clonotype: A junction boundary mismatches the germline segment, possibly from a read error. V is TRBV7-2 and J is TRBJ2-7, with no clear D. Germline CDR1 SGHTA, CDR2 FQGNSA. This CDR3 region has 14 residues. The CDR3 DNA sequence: TGCGCCAGCAGTCCAAGAATCCTCTCCTACGAGCAGTACTTC. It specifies CASSPRILSYEQYF.

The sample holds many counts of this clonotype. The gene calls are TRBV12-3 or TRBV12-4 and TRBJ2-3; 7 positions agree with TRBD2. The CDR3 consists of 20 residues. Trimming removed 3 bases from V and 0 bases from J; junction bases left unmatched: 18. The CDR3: CASSFERGFGSSISTDTQYF. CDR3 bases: TGTGCCAGCAGTTTCGAGCGGGGATTTGGTTCTTCAATTAGCACAGATACGCAGTATTTT.

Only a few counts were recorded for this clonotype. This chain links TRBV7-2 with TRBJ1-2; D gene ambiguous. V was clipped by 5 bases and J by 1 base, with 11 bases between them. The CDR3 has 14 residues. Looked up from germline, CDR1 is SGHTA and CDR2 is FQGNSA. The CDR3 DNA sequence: TGTGCCAGCAGCCCTCGGACGGTTAACTATGGCTACACCTTC. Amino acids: CASSPRTVNYGYTF.

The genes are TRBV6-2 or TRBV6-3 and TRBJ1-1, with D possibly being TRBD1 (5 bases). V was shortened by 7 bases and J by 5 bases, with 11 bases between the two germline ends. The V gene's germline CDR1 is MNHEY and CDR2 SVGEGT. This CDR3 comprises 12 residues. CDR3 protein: CASIGASTEAFF. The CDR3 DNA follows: TGTGCCAGCATTGGGGCGAGTACTGAAGCTTTCTTT.

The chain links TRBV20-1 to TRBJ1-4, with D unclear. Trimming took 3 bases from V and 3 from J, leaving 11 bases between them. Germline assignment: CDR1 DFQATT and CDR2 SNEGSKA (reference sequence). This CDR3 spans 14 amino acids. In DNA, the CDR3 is TGCAGTGCTAGCCCCATGGGCTCTAATGAAAAACTGTTTTTT. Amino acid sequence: CSASPMGSNEKLFF.

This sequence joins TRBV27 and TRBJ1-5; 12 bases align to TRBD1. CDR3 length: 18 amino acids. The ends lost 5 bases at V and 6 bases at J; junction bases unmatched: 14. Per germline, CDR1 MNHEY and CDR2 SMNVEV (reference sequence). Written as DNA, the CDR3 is TGTGCCAGCAGTCCTTACTCGGGACAGGGGGCGGGTGGTCAGCCCCAGCATTTT. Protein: CASSPYSGQGAGGQPQHF.